Each of the 10 T cell receptor beta chains below was sequenced from the same sample in a study of early T cells in non-severe SARS-CoV-2 infection (dated by TCRdb to the early 2020s). The library was prepared using 5' RACE. The instrument given in TCRdb is NextSeq 500. Using fastp trimming at Q25 and MiXCR clonotype assembly, TCRdb reanalyzed the public sequencing data and kept in-frame beta chains. Rows are unified per CDR3 protein, each entry keeping the most common DNA and genes. For this sample there are tens of thousands of distinct CDR3 sequences; under 15% appear just once. Jointly, the top ten make up roughly 10% of the sample. Specimen: whole blood, collected at baseline. These receptors were collected from an adult who was a healthcare worker with PCR-confirmed SARS-CoV-2 infection or an uninfected control (not recorded which).

This clonotype has ten or more counts. This chain links TRBV5-6 with TRBJ1-1, with 7 bases that match TRBD1. The V gene's germline CDR1 is SGHDT and CDR2 YYEEEE. CDR3 length equals 13 residues. V gave up 4 bases and J gave up 5 bases; unmatched junction bases: 5. CDR3 DNA sequence: TGTGCCAGCAGCCCTGACAGGGAAACTGAAGCTTTCTTT. This sequence encodes CASSPDRETEAFF.

The gene calls are TRBV11-2 and TRBJ2-3; possible D gene TRBD2, 5 bases. This CDR3 has 16 residues. The V gene lost 5 bases and the J gene lost 0 bases, with 15 bases spanning the gap. Per germline, CDR1 SGHAT and CDR2 FQNNGV. The chain's CDR3 is CASSPPARTSTDTQYF. CDR3 in DNA: TGTGCCAGCAGCCCACCCGCGCGGACTAGCACAGATACGCAGTATTTT.

This clonotype was seen many times. The chain has TRBV28 and TRBJ1-2; D is undetermined. Germline CDR1 MDHEN, CDR2 SYDVKM. Trimming removed 5 bases from V and 0 bases from J, with 7 bases in between. The CDR3 extends over 13 amino acids. As DNA, the CDR3 is TGTGCCAGCAGTCGGGGATCTAACTATGGCTACACCTTC. Translating it yields CASSRGSNYGYTF.

This clonotype turned up a few times. The chain carries TRBV6-2 or TRBV6-3 and TRBJ1-3, with 9 positions matching TRBD1. The CDR3 sequence is 19 residues long. Germline V CDR1 and CDR2: MNHEY, SVGEGT. Germline trimming cut 5 bases from V and 4 bases from J; bases unmatched to any gene: 18. The chain's CDR3 is CASSDPFGTGTLGGNTIYF. CDR3 DNA: TGTGCCAGCAGTGATCCATTCGGGACAGGGACTTTGGGCGGAAACACCATATATTTT.

The genes are TRBV19 and TRBJ1-5, with TRBD1 as a possible D gene (6 bases). The V gene lost 7 bases and the J gene lost 2 bases, with 21 bases spanning the gap. CDR1 and CDR2 from the germline V gene are LNHDA and SQIVND (reference sequence). CDR3 size: 17 residues. In DNA form, the CDR3 reads TGTGCCAGTACCCTCACCGCTGGGGGCTCGGGCAATCAGCCCCAGCATTTT. Amino acids: CASTLTAGGSGNQPQHF. Drawing the rest from reference TRBV19 and TRBJ1-5, the complete variable domain is DGGITQSPKYLFRKEGQNVTLSCEQNLNHDAMYWYRQDPGQGLRLIYYSQIVNDFQKGDIAEGYSVSREKKESFPLTVTSAQKNPTAFYLCASTLTAGGSGNQPQHFGDGTRLSIL.

This clonotype was seen a few times. The V call is TRBV7-3, the J call TRBJ2-1; the D gene is possibly TRBD2 (6 bases). CDR3 size: 12 residues. The germline V gene encodes CDR1 SGHTA and CDR2 FQGTGA. V was pared by 6 bases and J by 10 bases, with 13 bases between. CDR3 bases: TGTGCCAGCAGTTCGGGGGTGGACGAGCAGTTCTTC. Translated, it gives CASSSGVDEQFF.

Many counts were recorded for this clonotype. The genes are TRBV9 and TRBJ2-3, with D maybe TRBD2 (5 bases). The ends were cut back, 0 bases at V and 0 bases at J, with 8 bases in the middle. The CDR3 has 15 residues. Germline values: CDR1 SGDLS, CDR2 YYNGEE. The CDR3 sequence is CASSVGGSSTDTQYF. CDR3 in DNA: TGTGCCAGCAGCGTAGGAGGGTCTAGCACAGATACGCAGTATTTT.

J is TRBJ1-2 and V is TRBV30, with 7 bases that match TRBD1. The CDR3 consists of 15 residues. V dropped 2 bases and J dropped 4; count of bases not matched to a gene: 10. Germline loops: CDR1 GTSNPN, CDR2 SVGIG (reference sequence). CDR3 DNA: TGTGCCTGGAGTATCCCTCTACAGGGGCCCTATGGCTACACCTTC. Protein: CAWSIPLQGPYGYTF.

This clonotype was seen only a few times. This chain connects TRBV7-2 to TRBJ1-2; 10 bases are shared with TRBD1. The CDR3 covers 14 residues. J lost 6 bases, V lost 2 bases, and 3 bases had no gene match. From germline, CDR1 is SGHTA and CDR2 FQGNSA. CDR3 in amino acids: CASSLYGTGDGYTF. The CDR3 DNA reads TGTGCCAGCAGCTTATATGGGACAGGGGATGGCTACACCTTC.

This clonotype was seen ten or more times. The J gene is TRBJ2-6, the V gene TRBV5-1, with D possibly being TRBD1 (6 bases). The germline V gene has CDR1 SGHRS and CDR2 YFSETQ. The ends were cut back, 0 bases at V and 0 bases at J, with 25 bases in the middle. CDR3 length: 22 residues. As DNA, the CDR3 is TGCGCCAGCAGCTTGGCCGGTGCAATGTGGGACACAGGGTTCTCTGGGGCCAACGTCCTGACTTTC. As protein: CASSLAGAMWDTGFSGANVLTF.